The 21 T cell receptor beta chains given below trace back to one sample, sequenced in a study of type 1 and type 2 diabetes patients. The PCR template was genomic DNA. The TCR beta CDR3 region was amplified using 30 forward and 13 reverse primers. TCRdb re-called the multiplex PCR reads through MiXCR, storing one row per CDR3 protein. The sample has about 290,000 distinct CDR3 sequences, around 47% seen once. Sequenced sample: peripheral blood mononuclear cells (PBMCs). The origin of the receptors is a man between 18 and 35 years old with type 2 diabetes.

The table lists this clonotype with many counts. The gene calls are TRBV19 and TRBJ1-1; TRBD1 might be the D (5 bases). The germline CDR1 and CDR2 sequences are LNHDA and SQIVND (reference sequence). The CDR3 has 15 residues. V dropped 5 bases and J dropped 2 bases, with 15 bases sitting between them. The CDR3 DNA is TGTGCCAGTAGTTTCAACAGGCAGACTAACACTGAAGCTTTCTTT. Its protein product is CASSFNRQTNTEAFF.

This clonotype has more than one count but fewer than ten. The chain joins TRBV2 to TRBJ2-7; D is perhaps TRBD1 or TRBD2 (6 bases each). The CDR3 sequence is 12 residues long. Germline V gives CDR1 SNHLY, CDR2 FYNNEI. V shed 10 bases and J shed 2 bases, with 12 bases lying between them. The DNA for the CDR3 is TGTGCCATAGGGGGGACGCCCTACGAGCAGTACTTC. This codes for CAIGGTPYEQYF.

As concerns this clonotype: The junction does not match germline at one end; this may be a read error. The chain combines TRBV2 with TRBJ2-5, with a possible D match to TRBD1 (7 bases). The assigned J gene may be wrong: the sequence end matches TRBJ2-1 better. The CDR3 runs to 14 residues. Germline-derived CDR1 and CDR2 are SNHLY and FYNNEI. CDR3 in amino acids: CAISDRQGRETQFF. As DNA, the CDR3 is TGTGCCATCAGTGATCGACAGGGTCGGGAGACCCAGTTCTTC.

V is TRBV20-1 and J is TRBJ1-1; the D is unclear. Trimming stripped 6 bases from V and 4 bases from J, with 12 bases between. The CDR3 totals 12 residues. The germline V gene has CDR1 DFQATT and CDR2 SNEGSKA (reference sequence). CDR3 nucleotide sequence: TGCAGTGCCAAACGGTTTAGCACTGAAGCTTTCTTT. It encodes CSAKRFSTEAFF.

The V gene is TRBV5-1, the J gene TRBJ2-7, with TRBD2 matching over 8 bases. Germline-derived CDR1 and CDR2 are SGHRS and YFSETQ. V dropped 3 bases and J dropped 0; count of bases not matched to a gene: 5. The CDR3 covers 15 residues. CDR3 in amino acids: CASSYQAGASYEQYF. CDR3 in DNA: TGCGCCAGCAGCTACCAAGCGGGGGCCTCCTACGAGCAGTACTTC.

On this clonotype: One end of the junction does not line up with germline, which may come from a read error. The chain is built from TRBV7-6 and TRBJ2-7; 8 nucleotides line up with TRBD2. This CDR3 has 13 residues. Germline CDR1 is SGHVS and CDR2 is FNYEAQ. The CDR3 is CASSSGLSGSYTF. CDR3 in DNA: TGTGCCAGCAGCTCCGGATTGAGCGGGAGTTATACCTTC.

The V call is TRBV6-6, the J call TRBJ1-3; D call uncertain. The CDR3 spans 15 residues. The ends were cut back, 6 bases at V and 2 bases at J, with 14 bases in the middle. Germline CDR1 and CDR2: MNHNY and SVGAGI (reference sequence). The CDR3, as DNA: TGTGCCAGCAGACTAGATACGGGAGCTGGAAACACCATATATTTT. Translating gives CASRLDTGAGNTIYF.

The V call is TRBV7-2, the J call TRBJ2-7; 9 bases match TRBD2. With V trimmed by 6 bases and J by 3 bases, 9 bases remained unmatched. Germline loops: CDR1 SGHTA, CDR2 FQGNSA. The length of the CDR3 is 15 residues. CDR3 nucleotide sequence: TGTGCCAGCAGTTATAGCGGGAGTTCTGGCTACGAGCAGTACTTC. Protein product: CASSYSGSSGYEQYF.

The CDR3 loop is CASSQDKDRGTQYF. The CDR3 coding sequence is TGTGCCAGCAGCCAAGATAAGGACAGGGGTACGCAGTATTTT. The J gene is TRBJ2-3, the V gene TRBV4-2; 9 bases map to TRBD1. Germline trimming cut 0 bases from V and 8 bases from J; bases unmatched to any gene: 3. Per the germline V gene, CDR1 is LGHNA and CDR2 is YNFKEQ. The CDR3 is 14 residues long.

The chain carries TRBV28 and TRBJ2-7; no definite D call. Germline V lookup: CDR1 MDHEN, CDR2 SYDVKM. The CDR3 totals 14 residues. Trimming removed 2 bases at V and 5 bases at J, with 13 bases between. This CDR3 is CASSLLGRVHEQYF. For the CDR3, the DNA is TGTGCCAGCAGTTTACTCGGCAGAGTCCACGAGCAGTACTTC.

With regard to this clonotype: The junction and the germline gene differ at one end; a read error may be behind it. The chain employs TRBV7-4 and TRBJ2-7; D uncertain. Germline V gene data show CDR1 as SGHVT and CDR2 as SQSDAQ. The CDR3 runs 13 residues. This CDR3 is CGSSPDGSYEQYF. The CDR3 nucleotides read TGTGGCAGCAGCCCGGACGGCAGCTACGAGCAGTACTTC.

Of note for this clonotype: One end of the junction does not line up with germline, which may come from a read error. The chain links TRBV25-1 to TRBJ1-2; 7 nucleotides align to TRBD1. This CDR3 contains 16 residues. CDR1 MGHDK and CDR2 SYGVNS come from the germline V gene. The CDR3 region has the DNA TGCGCCAGCAGCTTGAACACAGGGGCCGCGAACTATGGCTACACCTTC. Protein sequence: CASSLNTGAANYGYTF.

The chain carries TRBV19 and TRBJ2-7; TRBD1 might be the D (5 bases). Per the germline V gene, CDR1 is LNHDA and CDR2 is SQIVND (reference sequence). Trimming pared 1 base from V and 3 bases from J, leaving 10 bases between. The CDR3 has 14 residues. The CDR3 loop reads CASSIGGKSYEQYF. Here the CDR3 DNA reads TGTGCCAGTAGTATAGGGGGCAAGAGCTACGAGCAGTACTTC. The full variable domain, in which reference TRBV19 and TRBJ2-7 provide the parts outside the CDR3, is DGGITQSPKYLFRKEGQNVTLSCEQNLNHDAMYWYRQDPGQGLRLIYYSQIVNDFQKGDIAEGYSVSREKKESFPLTVTSAQKNPTAFYLCASSIGGKSYEQYFGPGTRLTVT.

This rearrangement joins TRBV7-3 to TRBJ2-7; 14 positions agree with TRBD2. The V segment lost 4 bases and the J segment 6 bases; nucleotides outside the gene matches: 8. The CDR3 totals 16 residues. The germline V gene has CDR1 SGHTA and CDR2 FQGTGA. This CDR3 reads CASSSTRGLAGVEQYF. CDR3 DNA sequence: TGTGCCAGCAGCTCAACCCGGGGACTAGCGGGGGTCGAGCAGTACTTC.

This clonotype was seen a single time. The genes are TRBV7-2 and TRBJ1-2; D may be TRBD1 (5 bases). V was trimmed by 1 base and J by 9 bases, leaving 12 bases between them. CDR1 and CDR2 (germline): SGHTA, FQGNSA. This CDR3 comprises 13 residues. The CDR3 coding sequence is TGTGCCAGCAGCTTAGGGGGGGATCCGAGCTACACCTTC. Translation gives CASSLGGDPSYTF. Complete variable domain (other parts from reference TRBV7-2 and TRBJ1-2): GAGVSQSPSNKVTEKGKDVELRCDPISGHTALYWYRQSLGQGLEFLIYFQGNSAPDKSGLPSDRFSAERTGGSVSTLTIQRTQQEDSAVYLCASSLGGDPSYTFGSGTRLTVV.

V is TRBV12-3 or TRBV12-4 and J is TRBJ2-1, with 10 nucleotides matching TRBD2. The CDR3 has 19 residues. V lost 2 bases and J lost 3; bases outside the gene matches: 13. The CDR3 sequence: CASSLPSGGGGTGYNEQFF. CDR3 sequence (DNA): TGTGCCAGCAGTTTACCTAGCGGGGGTGGGGGTACGGGCTACAATGAGCAGTTCTTC.

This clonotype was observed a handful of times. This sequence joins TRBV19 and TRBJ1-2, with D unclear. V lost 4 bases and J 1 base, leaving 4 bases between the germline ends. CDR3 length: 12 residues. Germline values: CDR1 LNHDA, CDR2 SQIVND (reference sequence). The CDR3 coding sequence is TGTGCCAGTAGTACAGATAACTATGGCTACACCTTC. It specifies CASSTDNYGYTF.

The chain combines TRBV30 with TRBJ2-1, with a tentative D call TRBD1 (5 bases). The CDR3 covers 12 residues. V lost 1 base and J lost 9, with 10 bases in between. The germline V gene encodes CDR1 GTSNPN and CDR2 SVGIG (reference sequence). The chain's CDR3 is CAWSADIGEQFF. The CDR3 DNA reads TGTGCCTGGAGTGCGGACATTGGTGAGCAGTTCTTC.

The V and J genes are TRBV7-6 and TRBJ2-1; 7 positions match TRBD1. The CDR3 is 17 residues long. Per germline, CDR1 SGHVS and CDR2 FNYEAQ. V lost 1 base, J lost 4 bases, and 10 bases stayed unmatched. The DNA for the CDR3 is TGTGCCAGCAGCTTAGAGCTCAGGGGGTCGTCTTACAATGAGCAGTTCTTC. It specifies CASSLELRGSSYNEQFF. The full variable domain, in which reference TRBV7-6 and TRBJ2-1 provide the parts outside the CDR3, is GAGVSQSPRYKVTKRGQDVALRCDPISGHVSLYWYRQALGQGPEFLTYFNYEAQQDKSGLPNDRFSAERPEGSISTLTIQRTEQRDSAMYRCASSLELRGSSYNEQFFGPGTRLTVL.

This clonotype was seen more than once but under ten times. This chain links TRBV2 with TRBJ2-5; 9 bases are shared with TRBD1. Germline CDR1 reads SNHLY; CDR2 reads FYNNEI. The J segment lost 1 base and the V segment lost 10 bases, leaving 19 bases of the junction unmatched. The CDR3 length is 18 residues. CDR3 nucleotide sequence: TGTGCCACCGTCCCTTGGGGACAGGGATTAAACAGCCAAGAGACCCAGTACTTC. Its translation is CATVPWGQGLNSQETQYF.

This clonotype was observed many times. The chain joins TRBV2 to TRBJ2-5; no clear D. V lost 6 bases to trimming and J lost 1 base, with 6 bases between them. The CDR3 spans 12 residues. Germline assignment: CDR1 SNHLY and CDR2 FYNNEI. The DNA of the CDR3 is TGTGCCAGCAGCAGGCCCCAAGAGACCCAGTACTTC. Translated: CASSRPQETQYF.